Below, 8 T cell receptor beta chains from the same sample are listed, as sequenced in a study of shared clonotypes between healthy human individuals (dated by TCRdb to about 2020). Receptor libraries were prepared by the immunoSEQ multiplex PCR assay. Here the immuneACCESS table is served through TCRdb, limited to in-frame sequences with V and J called. Missing clones are a known gap in these copies; in checked studies unresolved V genes cover under half, and the rest lacks a known reason. In all, the sample holds about 2 million clones, and about 95% of those were seen once. About 1.1% of the sample is in the top ten clones. CD8 naive samples consisted of CD45RO-negative cells that were positively selected for CCR7, yielding a CD45RA+CCR7+ population without TemRA cells. What was sequenced was naive CD8+ T cells sorted from blood. The cell subset or site label, as the study defines it: CD45RA+CCR7+. All receptors come from a young man in good health.

V is TRBV6-5 and J is TRBJ2-1, with a tentative D call TRBD2 (5 bases). V lost 5 bases and J lost 6, with 11 bases in between. CDR3 length equals 13 residues. The germline CDR1 and CDR2 sequences are MNHEY and SVGAGI. The CDR3 spells CASSLLVSNEQFF. CDR3 sequence (DNA): TGTGCCAGCAGTCTACTAGTCTCCAATGAGCAGTTCTTC.

Turning to this clone: This sample includes further DNA sequences coding for the same CDR3. The chain links TRBV30 to TRBJ2-1; perhaps TRBD2 as D (5 bases). The V and J ends lost 0 bases and 10 bases respectively, with 7 bases between them. The length of the CDR3 is 11 residues. Germline-derived CDR1 and CDR2 are GTSNPN and SVGIG (reference sequence). The CDR3 DNA is TGTGCCTGGAGTGTGGGAGTAGAGCAGTTCTTC. This sequence encodes CAWSVGVEQFF.

CDR3 nucleotide sequence: TGTGCCAGCAGCTGGACCATAGCGGGAGGGAAAGATACGCAGTATTTT. This encodes CASSWTIAGGKDTQYF. The chain joins TRBV7-9 to TRBJ2-3, with 11 bases matching TRBD2. Trimming took 4 bases from V and 5 from J; bases not matched to a gene: 8. The CDR3 is 16 amino acids. Germline lookup yields CDR1 SEHNR and CDR2 FQNEAQ (reference sequence).

The CDR3: CAWRLGSGTDTQYF. Here the CDR3 DNA reads TGTGCCTGGAGACTAGGCTCGGGCACAGATACGCAGTATTTT. The chain carries TRBV30 and TRBJ2-3; tentatively, D is TRBD2 (5 bases). CDR3 size: 14 residues. Germline CDR1 is GTSNPN and CDR2 is SVGIG (reference sequence). V was clipped by 3 bases and J by 1 base, with 11 bases between them.

The V and J genes are TRBV9 and TRBJ2-2; perhaps TRBD2 as D (6 bases). Per germline, CDR1 SGDLS and CDR2 YYNGEE. Between the trimmed V and J ends, which lost 0 bases and 5 bases, there was a span of 11 bases. CDR3 length equals 15 residues. The CDR3 nucleotides are TGTGCCAGCAGCGTAGGGGACTCCTATACCGGGGAGCTGTTTTTT. Amino acids: CASSVGDSYTGELFF.

This chain links TRBV13 with TRBJ2-6, with D possibly TRBD1 on 6 matching bases. The V and J ends lost 4 bases and 0 bases respectively, with 13 bases between them. This CDR3 contains 17 residues. The germline V gene encodes CDR1 PRHDT and CDR2 FYEKMQ (reference sequence). The CDR3 loop is CASSSGHGTSGANVLTF. The CDR3 DNA reads TGTGCCAGCAGCTCGGGACATGGGACCTCTGGGGCCAACGTCCTGACTTTC.

The chain has TRBV10-3 and TRBJ2-2; D unresolved. The CDR3 is 14 amino acids. Germline lookup yields CDR1 ENHRY and CDR2 SYGVKD. The ends were cut back, 6 bases at V and 3 bases at J, with 11 bases in the middle. Here the CDR3 DNA reads TGTGCCATCAGCGACCCAGCAGACACCGGGGAGCTGTTTTTT. Translation gives CAISDPADTGELFF.

The rearrangement joins TRBV18 to TRBJ1-1; D perhaps matches TRBD1 (5 bases). This CDR3 is built from 14 residues. Trimming cost V 1 base and J 4 bases, with 10 bases left between them. Germline CDR1 reads KGHSH; CDR2 reads LQKENI. CDR3 nucleotides: TGTGCCAGCTCACCACGAGGGGAGGGCACTGAAGCTTTCTTT. It encodes CASSPRGEGTEAFF.